The present entry profiles one T cell receptor beta chain with its context. Antigen: not known. Vbeta (60) and Jbeta (13) primers were used in the PCR. The assay was immunoSEQ multiplex PCR, and TCRdb's table has in-frame clones only and misses some. The data show 100,000 to 150,000 clones, over 65% seen once. Germline loops: CDR1 SGHAT, CDR2 FQNNGV. Trimming shortened V by 4 bases and J by 7 bases, and 14 bases separated the two germline ends. The CDR3 is 14 amino acids. Unrecorded immune exposure was likely among donors, who were nominally healthy when sampled. This specimen belongs to a study of cytomegalovirus exposure and HLA in healthy donors. Study-wide background: An earlier analysis found fewer than 140 million unique TCR beta sequences from about 190 million T cells. General study results and limits: Approximately 17,000 TCR beta sequences were associated with HLA alleles at 0.05 false discovery rate in a later analysis. Presence/absence results assume similar sequencing depth per donor, which may not hold.

This chain uses TRBV11-2 with TRBJ2-1; D is undetermined. The source is a man between 40 and 49 years old in good health and CMV-seropositive. Specimen: PBMCs. CDR3 region: CASSSPPEWNEQFF. The CDR3 nucleotides are TGTGCCAGCAGCTCCCCCCCCGAGTGGAATGAGCAGTTCTTC.